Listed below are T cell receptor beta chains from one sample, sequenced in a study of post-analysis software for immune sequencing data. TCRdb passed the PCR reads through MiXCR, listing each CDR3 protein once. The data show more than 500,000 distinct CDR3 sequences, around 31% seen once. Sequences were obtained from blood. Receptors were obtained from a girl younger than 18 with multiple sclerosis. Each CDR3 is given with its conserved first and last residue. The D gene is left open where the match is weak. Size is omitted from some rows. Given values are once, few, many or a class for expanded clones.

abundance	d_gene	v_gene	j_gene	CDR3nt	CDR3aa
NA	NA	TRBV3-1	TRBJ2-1	TGTGCCAGCAGCCGCGAATCCAATGAGCAGTTCTTC	CASSRESNEQFF
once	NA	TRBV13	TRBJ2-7	TGTGCCAGCGGCCTGGGGCTCGGAGGCGGGCCATACGAGCAGTACTTC	CASGLGLGGGPYEQYF
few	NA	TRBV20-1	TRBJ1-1	TGCAGTGCTAGAGATGAGGTGAACACTGAAGCTTTCTTT	CSARDEVNTEAFF
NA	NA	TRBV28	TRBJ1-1	TGTGCCAGCAGGGGAAGGACAGCTTTCGCTGAAGCTTTCTTT	CASRGRTAFAEAFF
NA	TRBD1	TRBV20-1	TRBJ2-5	TGCAGTGCTATTACAGGGGGGGAGACCCAGTACTTC	CSAITGGETQYF
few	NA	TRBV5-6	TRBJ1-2	TGTGCCAGCAGCCCCGGATGGGGCGCGGACTATGGCTACACCTTC	CASSPGWGADYGYTF
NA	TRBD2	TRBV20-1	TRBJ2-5	TGCAGTGTAGCGGGGGGGCAGGTCGGAGAGACCCGGTACTTC	CSVAGGQVGETRYF
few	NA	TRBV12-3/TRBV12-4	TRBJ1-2	TGTGCCAGCAGTTTATCGGGAGGGGTCGGCTACACCTTC	CASSLSGGVGYTF
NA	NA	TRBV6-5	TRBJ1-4	TGTGCCAGCAGTTACGATGCATTTTCAACTAATGAAAAACTGTTTTTT	CASSYDAFSTNEKLFF
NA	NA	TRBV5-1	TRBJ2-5	TGCGCCAGCAGCTTGGTGGGTTGGGGGAATGAGCAGTACTTC	CASSLVGWGNEQYF
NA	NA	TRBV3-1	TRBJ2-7	TGTGCCGGCAGCCAGCGCTACGAGCAGTACTTC	CAGSQRYEQYF
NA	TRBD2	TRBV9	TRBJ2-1	TGTGCCAGCAGCACAAACGGGGGGACCTGGAATGAGCAGTTCTTC	CASSTNGGTWNEQFF
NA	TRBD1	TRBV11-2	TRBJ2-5	TGTGCCAGCAGCTCTTTCGGACAGGGCTGGGAGACCCAGTACTTC	CASSSFGQGWETQYF
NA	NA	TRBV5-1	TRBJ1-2	TGCGCCAGCAGCTTGGAGCCGGTAGCTAACTATGGCTACACCTTC	CASSLEPVANYGYTF
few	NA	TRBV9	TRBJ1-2	TGTGCCAGCAGCGAGGACATTTCTAACTATGGCTACACCTTC	CASSEDISNYGYTF
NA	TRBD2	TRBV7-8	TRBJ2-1	TGTGCCAGCAGCTTTCCGGGACTAGCCGAAGAGACCCAGTTCTTC	CASSFPGLAEETQFF
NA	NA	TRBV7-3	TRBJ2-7	TGTGCCAGCAGCATCCGGGAGAGACAGGGAGGCTCCTACAATGAGCAGTACTTC	CASSIRERQGGSYNEQYF
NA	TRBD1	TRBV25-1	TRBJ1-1	TGTGCCAGCAGCTCACAAGGGACAGGGAGCACTGAAGCTTTCTTT	CASSSQGTGSTEAFF
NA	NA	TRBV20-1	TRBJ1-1	TGCAGTGCCACGAGGGGTCCGAACACTGAAGCTTTCTTT	CSATRGPNTEAFF
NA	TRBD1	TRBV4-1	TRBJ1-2	TGCGCCAGCAGCCAAGTGGACAGGGGTGACTATGGCTACACCTTC	CASSQVDRGDYGYTF
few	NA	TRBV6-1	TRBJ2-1	TGTGCCAGCAGTATACAGCTAAGCTCCTACAATGAGCAGTTCTTC	CASSIQLSSYNEQFF
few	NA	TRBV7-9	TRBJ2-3	TGTGCCAGCTCCGGGGCTCGCACAGATACGCAGTATTTT	CASSGARTDTQYF
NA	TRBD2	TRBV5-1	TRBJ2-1	TGCGCCAGCAGCTCCAGGTCGGCGGGGGGCTTTAGCTCCTACAATGAGCAGTTCTTC	CASSSRSAGGFSSYNEQFF
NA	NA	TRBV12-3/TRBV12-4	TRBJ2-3	TGTGCCAGCAGCCCGTCGGGGGGCAGAGGAGATACGGAGTATTTT	CASSPSGGRGDTEYF
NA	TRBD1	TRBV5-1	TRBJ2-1	TGCGCCAGCAGCTTGGGGGTAACAGGGGGTTCCTACAATGAGCAGTTCTTC	CASSLGVTGGSYNEQFF
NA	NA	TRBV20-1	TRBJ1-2	TGCAGTGCTAGAGATGGATCCGGGACAAGGGACCGATTTTCCTATGGCTACACCTTC	CSARDGSGTRDRFSYGYTF
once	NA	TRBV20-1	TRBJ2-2	TGCAGTGCTAGAGATCGGCGGAAAAACACCGGGGAGCTGTTTTTT	CSARDRRKNTGELFF
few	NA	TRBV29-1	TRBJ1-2	TGCAGCGTTTACTCCGGGACGGCGAACTATGGCTACACCTTC	CSVYSGTANYGYTF
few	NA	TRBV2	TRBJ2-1	TGTGCCAGCACAGGGGGGACCTACAATGAGCAGTTCTTC	CASTGGTYNEQFF
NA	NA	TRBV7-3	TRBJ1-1	TGTGCCAGCAGCTTCGACAGAATCATGAACACTGAAGCTTTCTTT	CASSFDRIMNTEAFF
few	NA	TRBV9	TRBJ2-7	TGTGCCAGCAGCGTTGGGACGCGGAGCTACGAGCAGTACTTC	CASSVGTRSYEQYF
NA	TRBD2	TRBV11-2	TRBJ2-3	TGTGCCAGCAGCTTAGAGCTAGCGGGGGGTTCGCAGTATTTT	CASSLELAGGSQYF
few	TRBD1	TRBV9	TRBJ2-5	TGTGCCAGCAGCGTCTTCGGGACAGGGGGCAATCGAGAGACCCAGTACTTC	CASSVFGTGGNRETQYF
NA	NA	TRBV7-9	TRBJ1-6	TGTGCCAGCAGCCCAGGCGGACACGTATATAATTCACCCCTCCACTTT	CASSPGGHVYNSPLHF